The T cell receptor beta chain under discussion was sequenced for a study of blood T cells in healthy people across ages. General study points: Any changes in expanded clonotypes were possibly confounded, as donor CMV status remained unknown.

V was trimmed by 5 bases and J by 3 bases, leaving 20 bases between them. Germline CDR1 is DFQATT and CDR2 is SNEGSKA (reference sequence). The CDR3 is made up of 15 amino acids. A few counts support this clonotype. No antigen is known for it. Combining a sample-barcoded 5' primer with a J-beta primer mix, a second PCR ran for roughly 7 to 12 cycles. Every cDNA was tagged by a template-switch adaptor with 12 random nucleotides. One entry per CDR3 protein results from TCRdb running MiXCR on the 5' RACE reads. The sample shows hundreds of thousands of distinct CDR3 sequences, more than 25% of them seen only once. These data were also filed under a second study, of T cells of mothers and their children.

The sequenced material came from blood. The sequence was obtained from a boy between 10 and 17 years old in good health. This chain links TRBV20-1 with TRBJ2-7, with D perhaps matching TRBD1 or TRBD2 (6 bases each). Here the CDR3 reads CSAPGHLTGGYEQYF. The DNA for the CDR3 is TGCAGTGCTCCGGGACACCTCACCGGGGGCTACGAGCAGTACTTC.